The 32 T cell receptor beta chains below all came from one sample that was sequenced in a study of sequential checkpoint blockade in melanoma. Treatment of the sample: randomized to nivolumab then ipilimumab (arm A) or the reverse (arm B). Clones were sequenced by immunoSEQ multiplex PCR, and TCRdb holds only the in-frame ones, with some missing. The data contain approximately 37,000 clones, approximately 85% of them seen just once; the ten biggest clones take up 5.5%. The source material was CD8+ T cells sorted from blood (inferred from file names), sampled from a patient given nivolumab and ipilimumab in sequence. These receptors all come from a human donor with melanoma.

The V gene is TRBV7-9, the J gene TRBJ2-5; perhaps TRBD2 as D (6 bases). V shed 1 base and J shed 7 bases, with 19 bases lying between them. Germline CDR1 and CDR2: SEHNR and FQNEAQ (reference sequence). CDR3 size: 16 residues. CDR3 DNA sequence: TGTGCCAGCAGCTTAGGCGGGACCGCGTCCGAAGGGACCCAGTACTTC. Its protein product is CASSLGGTASEGTQYF. Together with reference TRBV7-9 and TRBJ2-5, the CDR3 gives the full variable domain: DTGVSQNPRHKITKRGQNVTFRCDPISEHNRLYWYRQTLGQGPEFLTYFQNEAQLEKSRLLSDRFSAERPKGSFSTLEIQRTEQGDSAMYLCASSLGGTASEGTQYFGPGTRLLVL.

The J gene is TRBJ1-5, the V gene TRBV19; 7 bases map to TRBD1. Germline V CDR1 and CDR2: LNHDA, SQIVND (reference sequence). With V trimmed by 3 bases and J by 3 bases, 5 bases remained unmatched. This CDR3 spans 15 amino acids. CDR3 sequence (DNA): TGTGCCAGTAGTATCGGGACAGCCAACAATCAGCCCCAGCATTTT. It codes for CASSIGTANNQPQHF.

The chain combines TRBV30 with TRBJ2-5; 7 bases line up with TRBD1. This CDR3 contains 14 residues. V lost 0 bases, J lost 4 bases, and 5 bases stayed unmatched. Germline V gene lookup returns CDR1 GTSNPN and CDR2 SVGIG (reference sequence). CDR3 DNA sequence: TGTGCCTGGAGTGTACGAGGGGGCCGAGAGACCCAGTACTTC. The encoded protein is CAWSVRGGRETQYF.

The rearrangement links TRBV7-7 to TRBJ2-7; 8 bases are shared with TRBD1. This CDR3 has 13 residues. Germline lookup yields CDR1 SSHAT and CDR2 FNYEAQ (reference sequence). V lost 1 base and J lost 6; bases outside the gene matches: 2. The CDR3 sequence is CASSLGTGGEQYF. The CDR3 DNA is TGTGCCAGCAGCTTAGGCACAGGGGGCGAGCAGTACTTC.

V usage is TRBV4-1 and J usage is TRBJ2-7, with 9 bases aligning to TRBD2. The length of the CDR3 is 15 residues. V gave up 3 bases and J gave up 4 bases; unmatched junction bases: 7. The germline V gene has CDR1 MGHRA and CDR2 YSYEKL. CDR3 nucleotide sequence: TGCGCCAGCAGCCACGTGACTAGCGGACTATACGAGCAGTACTTC. Translating gives CASSHVTSGLYEQYF.

This chain uses TRBV10-3 with TRBJ1-1; the D gene is possibly TRBD1 (5 bases). Trimming left V 3 bases short and J 5 bases short, with 16 bases between. There are 15 residues in the CDR3. Germline CDR1 and CDR2: ENHRY and SYGVKD. The CDR3 coding sequence is TGTGCCATCAGTGAACTCGGGACTGGAGGGACTGAAGCTTTCTTT. Amino acids: CAISELGTGGTEAFF.

The chain combines TRBV19 with TRBJ1-5; D gene uncertain. The CDR3 extends over 12 amino acids. Trimming removed 7 bases at V and 2 bases at J, with 6 bases between. The germline gives CDR1 LNHDA, CDR2 SQIVND (reference sequence). For the CDR3, the DNA is TGTGCCAGTAAAATCGGCAATCAGCCCCAGCATTTT. Amino acids: CASKIGNQPQHF.

This chain uses TRBV4-2 with TRBJ2-6; D remains unclear. Germline V gives CDR1 LGHNA, CDR2 YNFKEQ. This CDR3 is 20 amino acids long. V was shortened by 1 base and J by 2 bases, with 21 bases between the two germline ends. CDR3 sequence: CASSQARVSLGVAGANVLTF. DNA of the CDR3: TGTGCCAGCAGCCAAGCGAGAGTGTCTCTAGGAGTGGCTGGGGCCAACGTCCTGACTTTC.

The chain links TRBV5-1 to TRBJ1-1, with D possibly TRBD1 on 5 matching bases. Trimming removed 4 bases at V and 4 bases at J, with 17 bases between. The CDR3 spans 15 residues. The V gene's germline CDR1 is SGHRS and CDR2 YFSETQ. The CDR3 nucleotides are TGCGCCAGCAGCCCGGGACTTAACCTGGGCACTGAAGCTTTCTTT. As protein: CASSPGLNLGTEAFF.

Regarding this clone: Distinct nucleotide sequences in the sample also encode this CDR3. V usage is TRBV5-6 and J usage is TRBJ2-7; D is undetermined. The CDR3 spans 13 residues. Trimming shortened V by 0 bases and J by 1 base, and 5 bases separated the two germline ends. Germline V gives CDR1 SGHDT, CDR2 YYEEEE. CDR3 DNA sequence: TGTGCCAGCAGCTTGGGCAGATCCTACGAGCAGTACTTC. It specifies CASSLGRSYEQYF.

The V gene is TRBV6-5, the J gene TRBJ2-2; 8 positions agree with TRBD2. The V gene's germline CDR1 is MNHEY and CDR2 SVGAGI. The trim removed 2 bases at V and 4 bases at J, leaving 3 bases unmatched. The CDR3 contains 15 residues. CDR3 sequence (DNA): TGTGCCAGCAGTTACATCGGGAGGGGCACCGGGGAGCTGTTTTTT. Its protein is CASSYIGRGTGELFF.

This chain uses TRBV2 with TRBJ2-1, with 10 positions matching TRBD2. J gave up 0 bases and V 5 bases, and 4 bases lay outside the gene matches. The germline gives CDR1 SNHLY, CDR2 FYNNEI. There are 16 residues in the CDR3. The CDR3 is CASSLAGASSYNEQFF. CDR3 DNA: TGTGCCAGCAGTCTAGCGGGGGCCAGCTCCTACAATGAGCAGTTCTTC.

The genes are TRBV27 and TRBJ2-2; the match to TRBD2 covers 9 bases. Germline CDR1 reads MNHEY; CDR2 reads SMNVEV (reference sequence). CDR3 length equals 17 residues. The J segment lost 3 bases and the V segment lost 0 bases, leaving 5 bases of the junction unmatched. CDR3 nucleotides: TGTGCCAGCAGTTTATCGGCCCTAGCGGGACACACCGGGGAGCTGTTTTTT. Its protein product is CASSLSALAGHTGELFF.

This clone was observed a handful of times. The V gene is TRBV29-1, the J gene TRBJ1-1, with D perhaps TRBD1 (6 bases). Trimming pared 5 bases from V and 2 bases from J, leaving 15 bases between. The CDR3 totals 14 residues. Germline V lookup: CDR1 SQVTM, CDR2 ANQGSEA. Here the CDR3 DNA reads TGCAGCGTTCCGACAGGCTCTTTCAACACTGAAGCTTTCTTT. Translated: CSVPTGSFNTEAFF.

The chain couples TRBV14 to TRBJ2-1; D is ambiguous. Germline-derived CDR1 and CDR2 are SGHDN and FVKESK. V was cut by 3 bases and J by 2 bases, with 14 bases left in between. The CDR3 loop spans 16 amino acids. Here the CDR3 reads CASSHQTRSAYNEQFF. CDR3 in DNA: TGTGCCAGCAGCCACCAGACACGTTCGGCCTACAATGAGCAGTTCTTC.

This clone was counted only a few times. J is TRBJ2-1 and V is TRBV6-4; 11 nucleotides agree with TRBD2. After removal of 6 bases from V and 8 bases from J, the junction contained 6 bases not matched to a gene. This CDR3 spans 14 amino acids. The germline V gene has CDR1 MRHNA and CDR2 SNTAGT. The chain's CDR3 is CASRLAGDRDEQFF. CDR3 nucleotides: TGTGCCAGCAGACTAGCGGGAGACAGGGATGAGCAGTTCTTC.

CDR3 sequence (DNA): TGTGCCAGCAGCGCTCCGCAGGGGGACCCCAGCTCCTACGAGCAGTACTTC. Translated: CASSAPQGDPSSYEQYF. This chain links TRBV9 with TRBJ2-7, with 7 positions matching TRBD1. The CDR3 totals 17 residues. After removal of 3 bases from V and 0 bases from J, the junction contained 12 bases not matched to a gene. CDR1 and CDR2 from the germline V gene are SGDLS and YYNGEE.

The chain links TRBV7-9 to TRBJ2-7, with a possible D match to TRBD1 (6 bases). The germline gives CDR1 SEHNR, CDR2 FQNEAQ (reference sequence). Trimming removed 4 bases at V and 3 bases at J, with 16 bases between. The CDR3 consists of 15 residues. CDR3 coding DNA: TGTGCCAGCAGCTCAGCCGGACAGCTAGTCTACGAGCAGTACTTC. Protein: CASSSAGQLVYEQYF.

The chain joins TRBV9 to TRBJ1-1; no definite D call. CDR3 length equals 15 residues. Trimming removed 4 bases at V and 1 base at J, with 14 bases between. CDR1 is SGDLS and CDR2 is YYNGEE in the germline V gene. The CDR3 DNA sequence: TGTGCCAGCAGCCCCCCTTACAGCGGGAACACTGAAGCTTTCTTT. This codes for CASSPPYSGNTEAFF.

The rearrangement uses TRBV4-1 and TRBJ2-7, with TRBD2 identical over 9 bases. In germline, CDR1 is MGHRA, CDR2 YSYEKL. J gave up 3 bases and V 3 bases, and 0 bases lay outside the gene matches. The CDR3 covers 13 residues. CDR3: CASSQTSGYEQYF. The CDR3 nucleotides read TGCGCCAGCAGCCAGACTAGCGGCTACGAGCAGTACTTC.

The chain uses TRBV5-4 and TRBJ2-7, with a weak D call TRBD2 (5 bases). Germline assignment: CDR1 SGHNT and CDR2 YYREEE (reference sequence). The CDR3 extends over 14 amino acids. V was cut by 2 bases and J by 0 bases, with 9 bases left in between. The CDR3 is CASSLRESSYEQYF. In DNA, the CDR3 is TGTGCCAGCAGCTTAAGGGAGAGCTCCTACGAGCAGTACTTC.

DNA for the CDR3: TGTGCCACCAACCAGGGGGTGAACACTGAAGCTTTCTTT. It codes for CATNQGVNTEAFF. The chain combines TRBV19 with TRBJ1-1, with 7 bases that match TRBD1. CDR3 length: 13 residues. The V gene end was trimmed by 10 bases and the J gene end by 0 bases; junction bases not matched to a gene: 5. Per the germline V gene, CDR1 is LNHDA and CDR2 is SQIVND (reference sequence).

This rearrangement joins TRBV27 to TRBJ2-5, with D possibly being TRBD1 (6 bases). The J call could be wrong; TRBJ2-7 is a better fit for the DNA end. CDR1 MNHEY and CDR2 SMNVEV come from the germline V gene (reference sequence). This CDR3 spans 13 amino acids. CDR3 DNA sequence: TGTGCCAGCAGTTTATCGGGGGCATACGAGCAGTACTTC. It encodes CASSLSGAYEQYF.

V is TRBV7-9 and J is TRBJ1-4; no clear D. Trimming left V 3 bases short and J 5 bases short, with 13 bases between. Germline assignment: CDR1 SEHNR and CDR2 FQNEAQ (reference sequence). There are 15 residues in the CDR3. Here the CDR3 reads CASSLAAAGNEKLFF. In DNA form, the CDR3 reads TGTGCCAGCAGCTTGGCCGCAGCGGGAAATGAAAAACTGTTTTTT.

This clone was counted between two and nine times. The J gene is TRBJ1-4, the V gene TRBV13; D not resolved. The CDR3 consists of 14 residues. Trimming took off 5 bases at V and 0 bases at J, with 7 bases between the two ends. Germline-derived CDR1 and CDR2 are PRHDT and FYEKMQ (reference sequence). CDR3 nucleotide sequence: TGTGCCAGCAGCCCGAGGGCAACTAATGAAAAACTGTTTTTT. It codes for CASSPRATNEKLFF.

The chain joins TRBV2 to TRBJ1-1; D possibly corresponds to TRBD1 (6 bases). The CDR3 runs to 14 residues. V lost 6 bases to trimming and J lost 0 bases, with 11 bases between them. From germline, CDR1 is SNHLY and CDR2 FYNNEI. The CDR3 DNA reads TGTGCCAGCAGCCCGGGACATCTGAACACTGAAGCTTTCTTT. It is translated as CASSPGHLNTEAFF.

CDR3 in DNA: TGTGCCAGCAGCCCCAGGACAGGGGGTTACGAGCAGTACTTC. This translates into CASSPRTGGYEQYF. The V gene is TRBV7-6, the J gene TRBJ2-5; 10 nucleotides align to TRBD1. The end of the DNA is better explained by TRBJ2-7, so the J call may be wrong. Germline V gene sequence: CDR1 SGHVS, CDR2 FNYEAQ. This CDR3 contains 14 residues.

This sequence joins TRBV5-4 and TRBJ1-2, with D maybe TRBD1 (5 bases). Trimming took 2 bases from V and 4 from J, leaving 12 bases between them. The germline V gene encodes CDR1 SGHNT and CDR2 YYREEE (reference sequence). The CDR3 consists of 14 residues. The CDR3 protein is CASSFGGVGYGYTF. The CDR3 DNA sequence: TGTGCCAGCAGCTTCGGAGGGGTGGGCTATGGCTACACCTTC.

This chain links TRBV5-7 with TRBJ2-5; 14 positions match TRBD2. The end of the DNA is better explained by TRBJ2-7, so the J call may be wrong. TRBV5-7 is designated an ORF whose function remains uncertain. The CDR3 spans 17 residues. CDR3 coding DNA: TGTGCCAGCAGCCTGACTAGCGGGAGGGAAACCTCCTACGAGCAGTACTTC. Translated, it gives CASSLTSGRETSYEQYF.

This clone appeared a single time. The chain carries TRBV19 and TRBJ2-1; D perhaps matches TRBD2 (6 bases). The length of the CDR3 is 11 residues. Looked up from germline, CDR1 is LNHDA and CDR2 is SQIVND (reference sequence). The V end was cut by 3 bases, the J end by 12 bases, with 9 bases between. CDR3 nucleotide sequence: TGTGCCAGTAGTATGGGGGGTGGGCAGTTCTTC. This encodes CASSMGGGQFF.

V and J are TRBV6-5 and TRBJ2-7; D is perhaps TRBD1 (5 bases). The ends were cut back, 6 bases at V and 3 bases at J, with 12 bases in the middle. This CDR3 has 13 residues. Germline V gives CDR1 MNHEY, CDR2 SVGAGI. The CDR3 protein is CASRPDRVYEQYF. CDR3 bases: TGTGCCAGCAGACCCGACAGAGTCTACGAGCAGTACTTC.

This clone was picked up a small number of times. The chain is built from TRBV5-8 and TRBJ1-2, with unresolved D. V was cut by 2 bases and J by 4 bases, with 15 bases left in between. This CDR3 contains 15 residues. Germline V CDR1 and CDR2: SGHTS, YDEGEE. Here the CDR3 reads CASSFDKLGLYGYTF. The CDR3 DNA follows: TGTGCCAGCAGCTTTGACAAATTGGGTCTCTATGGCTACACCTTC.